The 18 T cell receptor beta chains below all came from one sample that was sequenced in a study of blood T cell repertoires in COVID-19. Profiled with immunoSEQ multiplex PCR; TCRdb holds only in-frame clones, not every one. The sample holds 150,000 or so clones, about three quarters seen once. The sample consisted of peripheral blood. All receptors derive from an elderly woman with active or convalescent COVID-19.

The rearrangement joins TRBV6-5 to TRBJ2-1; 7 bases agree with TRBD1. The CDR3 is 15 amino acids. Germline trimming cut 2 bases from V and 0 bases from J; bases unmatched to any gene: 1. The germline gives CDR1 MNHEY, CDR2 SVGAGI. The CDR3 protein is CASSYRDSSYNEQFF. The CDR3 bases are TGTGCCAGCAGTTACCGGGACAGCTCCTACAATGAGCAGTTCTTC.

The chain employs TRBV7-3 and TRBJ2-4, with 13 bases identical to TRBD2. V lost 0 bases and J lost 13; bases outside the gene matches: 3. The CDR3 has 14 amino acids. Per the germline V gene, CDR1 is SGHTA and CDR2 is FQGTGA. The CDR3 region is CASSLTGTSGEQYF. CDR3 in DNA: TGTGCCAGCAGCTTAACGGGGACTAGCGGGGAACAGTACTTC.

The chain joins TRBV7-2 to TRBJ2-1; 8 bases agree with TRBD2. There are 15 residues in the CDR3. Germline lookup yields CDR1 SGHTA and CDR2 FQGNSA. Trimming cost V 3 bases and J 2 bases; bases outside gene matches: 3. CDR3: CASSLSGGAYNEQFF. The CDR3 nucleotides read TGTGCCAGCAGCTTGAGCGGGGGAGCCTACAATGAGCAGTTCTTC.

J is TRBJ1-6 and V is TRBV6-5; 11 bases agree with TRBD1. V trimming: 6 bases; J trimming: 11 bases; junction bases outside the gene matches: 6. Germline V gene sequence: CDR1 MNHEY, CDR2 SVGAGI. The CDR3 runs to 14 residues. The CDR3 nucleotides are TGTGCCAGCAGATCGGGACAGGGGGTGCCACCCCTCCACTTT. This sequence encodes CASRSGQGVPPLHF.

The V and J genes are TRBV5-4 and TRBJ2-1; D is undetermined. Per the germline V gene, CDR1 is SGHNT and CDR2 is YYREEE (reference sequence). With 4 bases removed from V and 4 bases from J, the gap between germline ends came to 6 bases. This CDR3 has 12 amino acids. CDR3 sequence reads: CASSLNYNEQFF. CDR3 DNA: TGTGCCAGCAGCCTAAATTACAATGAGCAGTTCTTC.

The chain is built from TRBV6-7 and TRBJ1-1; D may be TRBD1 (6 bases). TRBV6-7 qualifies as an ORF whose function is uncertain. This CDR3 has 15 residues. Trimming removed 0 bases from V and 4 bases from J, with 12 bases in between. The CDR3 region has the DNA TGTGCCAGCAGTTACTCGGGGGCCGGCGGCACTGAAGCTTTCTTT. Amino acid sequence: CASSYSGAGGTEAFF.

This chain connects TRBV18 to TRBJ2-1; D possibly corresponds to TRBD2 (5 bases). Between the trimmed V and J ends, which lost 8 bases and 5 bases, there was a span of 13 bases. This CDR3 is 13 amino acids long. CDR1 is KGHSH and CDR2 is LQKENI in the germline V gene. The CDR3 protein is CASLASGDNEQFF. The CDR3 DNA reads as TGTGCCAGCCTCGCTTCCGGGGACAATGAGCAGTTCTTC.

V gene TRBV11-2 combines with J gene TRBJ1-3; 9 positions agree with TRBD1. The CDR3 spans 15 residues. Germline V lookup: CDR1 SGHAT, CDR2 FQNNGV. V was clipped by 1 base and J by 3 bases; unmatched bases: 1. Here the CDR3 reads CASSLGTGVGNTIYF. Here the CDR3 DNA reads TGTGCCAGCAGCTTAGGGACAGGGGTTGGAAACACCATATATTTT. The complete variable domain, with remaining parts taken from reference TRBV11-2 and TRBJ1-3, reads EAGVAQSPRYKIIEKRQSVAFWCNPISGHATLYWYQQILGQGPKLLIQFQNNGVVDDSQLPKDRFSAERLKGVDSTLKIQPAKLEDSAVYLCASSLGTGVGNTIYFGEGSWLTVV.

The chain has TRBV30 and TRBJ1-1; TRBD1 agrees at 7 bases. The germline V gene has CDR1 GTSNPN and CDR2 SVGIG (reference sequence). The CDR3 spans 13 residues. Trimming removed 7 bases from V and 1 base from J; junction bases left unmatched: 6. In nucleotides, the CDR3 is TGTGCCTTTTCGACAGGGTGGAACACTGAAGCTTTCTTT. This sequence encodes CAFSTGWNTEAFF.

CDR3 nucleotides: TGTGCCAGCAGCCCTGGGGACAGGGGCTATGGCTACACCTTC. The encoded protein is CASSPGDRGYGYTF. The rearrangement joins TRBV7-3 to TRBJ1-2; 10 nucleotides agree with TRBD1. CDR1 and CDR2 (germline): SGHTA, FQGTGA. This CDR3 is 14 amino acids long. The V and J ends lost 5 bases and 4 bases, in that order; junction bases with no gene match: 4.

This sequence joins TRBV5-1 and TRBJ2-6, with D possibly TRBD1 on 6 matching bases. The germline CDR1 and CDR2 sequences are SGHRS and YFSETQ. The V and J ends lost 2 bases and 0 bases respectively, with 12 bases between them. The CDR3 runs to 17 residues. In DNA form, the CDR3 reads TGCGCCAGCAGCTTAAAAGGGGGTGACTCTGGGGCCAACGTCCTGACTTTC. Amino acids: CASSLKGGDSGANVLTF.

This clone came up once. V and J are TRBV7-8 and TRBJ1-1, with 8 positions matching TRBD1. The junction had 7 bases not matched to a gene; V was cut back by 4 bases and J by 6 bases. In germline, CDR1 is SGHVS, CDR2 FQNEAQ. The CDR3 sequence is 14 residues long. The CDR3 here is CASSSDRGASEAFF. The DNA of the CDR3 is TGTGCCAGCAGCTCTGACAGGGGAGCATCTGAAGCTTTCTTT.

The gene calls are TRBV5-1 and TRBJ2-7; 7 bases fit TRBD1. Trimming at V came to 4 bases and at J to 5 bases, leaving 12 bases not matched to a gene. Germline CDR1 SGHRS, CDR2 YFSETQ. This CDR3 contains 15 residues. CDR3: CASSDRDQGVNEQYF. The CDR3 nucleotides are TGCGCCAGCAGCGACCGAGATCAGGGGGTCAACGAGCAGTACTTC. The whole variable domain, remainder taken from reference TRBV5-1 and TRBJ2-7, is KAGVTQTPRYLIKTRGQQVTLSCSPISGHRSVSWYQQTPGQGLQFLFEYFSETQRNKGNFPGRFSGRQFSNSRSEMNVSTLELGDSALYLCASSDRDQGVNEQYFGPGTRLTVT.

The chain carries TRBV27 and TRBJ1-5; unclear D gene. The V gene lost 1 base and the J gene lost 7 bases, with 5 bases spanning the gap. From germline, CDR1 is MNHEY and CDR2 SMNVEV (reference sequence). The CDR3 totals 12 residues. The CDR3 spells CASSLLGQPQHF. CDR3 coding DNA: TGTGCCAGCAGTTTATTGGGCCAGCCCCAGCATTTT.

Only a few counts were recorded for this clone. The chain combines TRBV27 with TRBJ1-5; D is undetermined. CDR1 MNHEY and CDR2 SMNVEV come from the germline V gene (reference sequence). CDR3 length: 12 amino acids. Trimming stripped 4 bases from V and 7 bases from J, with 8 bases between. Here the CDR3 reads CASSWLGQPQHF. In nucleotides, the CDR3 is TGTGCCAGCAGTTGGCTCGGGCAGCCCCAGCATTTT.

The count of this clone is one. This CDR3 is also generated by other DNA sequences in the sample. V gene TRBV4-3 combines with J gene TRBJ2-3, with 9 positions matching TRBD2. The germline V gene has CDR1 LGHNA and CDR2 YSLEER. The CDR3 runs to 15 residues. V lost 4 bases, J lost 1 base, and 3 bases stayed unmatched. Here the CDR3 DNA reads TGCGCCAGCAGCCGCTTAGCGGGGGGCACAGATACGCAGTATTTT. This codes for CASSRLAGGTDTQYF.

The V and J genes are TRBV21-1 and TRBJ1-2; the table's D call, TRBD1, has no DNA check behind it. TRBV21-1 is marked as a pseudogene. The CDR3 contains 17 residues. The CDR3 loop is CASSRRQGVRWHYGYTF. The CDR3 DNA reads as TGTGCCAGCAGCAGACGACAGGGGGTAAGGTGGCACTATGGCTACACCTTC.

V is TRBV5-1 and J is TRBJ2-1; 8 positions agree with TRBD2. The CDR3 runs 16 residues. V gave up 0 bases and J gave up 4 bases; unmatched junction bases: 6. Germline-derived CDR1 and CDR2 are SGHRS and YFSETQ. In nucleotides, the CDR3 is TGCGCCAGCAGCTTGGTTGCCGGGGGGGAGTACAATGAGCAGTTCTTC. Protein: CASSLVAGGEYNEQFF.